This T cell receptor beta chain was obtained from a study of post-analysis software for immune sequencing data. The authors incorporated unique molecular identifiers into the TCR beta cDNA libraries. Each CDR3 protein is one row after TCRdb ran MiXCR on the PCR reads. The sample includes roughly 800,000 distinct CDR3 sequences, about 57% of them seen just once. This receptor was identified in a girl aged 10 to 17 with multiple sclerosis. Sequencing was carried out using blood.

CDR3 region: CSAREAAPSYEQYF. The CDR3 DNA reads TGCAGTGCTAGAGAGGCGGCCCCATCCTACGAGCAGTACTTC. The rearrangement joins TRBV20-1 to TRBJ2-7; D call uncertain. This CDR3 has 14 residues. V lost 0 bases and J lost 1, with 10 bases in between. The germline gives CDR1 DFQATT, CDR2 SNEGSKA (reference sequence).